Detailed here is one T cell receptor beta chain. Losses at the gene ends were 4 bases for V and 6 bases for J; bases not matched to a gene: 11. Germline values: CDR1 SNHLY, CDR2 FYNNEI. The CDR3 loop spans 15 amino acids. The entry originates in a study of T cell changes during pregnancy in multiple sclerosis. Sequencing was performed with immunoSEQ multiplex PCR; in TCRdb, only in-frame clones are kept and a portion is missing. This sample yields fewer than 40,000 clones, of which approximately 90% are seen a single time; about 9.5% belongs to the top ten. The starting material was CD8+ T cells from peripheral blood mononuclear cells, obtained in the first trimester of pregnancy. The V gene is TRBV2, the J gene TRBJ2-7, with 8 bases fitting TRBD1. The receptor was derived from a female donor with multiple sclerosis, enrolled in a pregnancy study. CDR3 region: CASSAPGTGVGEQYF. In nucleotides, the CDR3 is TGTGCCAGCAGTGCCCCCGGGACAGGTGTGGGCGAGCAGTACTTC. Full variable domain (rest looked up from reference TRBV2 and TRBJ2-7): EPEVTQTPSHQVTQMGQEVILRCVPISNHLYFYWYRQILGQKVEFLVSFYNNEISEKSEIFDDQFSVERPDGSNFTLKIRSTKLEDSAMYFCASSAPGTGVGEQYFGPGTRLTVT.